These 2 T cell receptor beta chains were sequenced from one sample in a study of blood T cell repertoires in COVID-19. Only in-frame clones appear in the TCRdb table, and some are missing; sequencing was by immunoSEQ multiplex PCR. The sample includes roughly 100,000 clones, more than 80% of them seen just once. The sample was peripheral blood. These receptors were obtained from a human donor in a cohort sampled during active COVID-19.

This clone has more than one count but fewer than ten. The chain has TRBV6-5 and TRBJ2-7, with D maybe TRBD1 (6 bases). The V and J ends lost 8 bases and 8 bases respectively, with 13 bases between them. The CDR3 loop spans 11 amino acids. Germline CDR1 is MNHEY and CDR2 is SVGAGI. The CDR3 bases are TGTGCCAGCGGACTTGGGGGCCAGCAGTACTTC. Encoded protein: CASGLGGQQYF.

J is TRBJ1-2 and V is TRBV3-1 (or the pseudogene TRBV3-2); D gene ambiguous. The germline gives CDR1 LGHDT, CDR2 YNNKEL (reference sequence). The CDR3 covers 12 residues. Trimming took 5 bases from V and 0 from J, leaving 4 bases between them. The CDR3 loop is CASSGANYGYTF. The CDR3 DNA is TGTGCCAGCAGCGGAGCTAACTATGGCTACACCTTC.